A single sample is the source of the 9 T cell receptor beta chains below, sequenced in a study of OX40 agonist ivuxolimab in advanced cancers. The assay was immunoSEQ multiplex PCR, and TCRdb's table has in-frame clones only and misses some. Here the sample spans 70,000 to 100,000 clones, about 88% being singletons. Sequencing was performed on CD4+ or CD8+ T cells sorted from blood, taken in a trial of the OX40 agonist ivuxolimab. The receptors were sampled from an adult with an advanced solid tumor such as melanoma, head and neck, liver or kidney cancer.

The chain joins TRBV6-5 to TRBJ2-2; no clear D gene. The V gene's germline CDR1 is MNHEY and CDR2 SVGAGI. This CDR3 region has 16 residues. V gave up 4 bases and J gave up 1 base, with 13 bases separating them. Here the CDR3 DNA reads TGTGCCAGCAGTTTCCAGCCCGGTGGGAACACCGGGGAGCTGTTTTTT. Translating it yields CASSFQPGGNTGELFF.

This sequence joins TRBV19 and TRBJ2-1; a possible D gene is TRBD2 (6 bases). Germline lookup yields CDR1 LNHDA and CDR2 SQIVND (reference sequence). V lost 6 bases and J lost 0, with 15 bases in between. This CDR3 has 16 amino acids. In DNA, the CDR3 is TGTGCCAGTAGCCAGACGGGGGATAGCTCCTACAATGAGCAGTTCTTC. It specifies CASSQTGDSSYNEQFF.

This clone came up once. V and J are TRBV25-1 and TRBJ2-3, with a possible D match to TRBD2 (6 bases). This CDR3 is 13 amino acids long. Per germline, CDR1 MGHDK and CDR2 SYGVNS. V shed 5 bases and J shed 4 bases, with 10 bases lying between them. CDR3 in DNA: TGTGCCAGCAGTCTGCGGGAAGCAGATACGCAGTATTTT. It encodes CASSLREADTQYF.

The chain carries TRBV7-2 and TRBJ2-1, with D possibly being TRBD1 (6 bases). The germline CDR1 and CDR2 sequences are SGHTA and FQGNSA. V was shortened by 7 bases and J by 8 bases, with 18 bases between the two germline ends. The CDR3 covers 14 residues. DNA of the CDR3: TGTGCCAGCAAATGGACAGCAGGTTCTGATGAGCAGTTCTTC. It translates to CASKWTAGSDEQFF.

The chain has TRBV27 and TRBJ2-7, with 8 bases aligning to TRBD1. The J segment lost 6 bases and the V segment lost 3 bases, leaving 10 bases of the junction unmatched. The germline V gene has CDR1 MNHEY and CDR2 SMNVEV (reference sequence). This CDR3 region has 15 residues. DNA for the CDR3: TGTGCCAGCAGTTTTCTTGGACAGGGATCTGGCGAGCAGTACTTC. Protein sequence: CASSFLGQGSGEQYF.

The chain uses TRBV27 and TRBJ2-3; possible D gene TRBD2, 6 bases. CDR1 is MNHEY and CDR2 is SMNVEV in the germline V gene (reference sequence). This CDR3 region has 17 residues. The V gene lost 5 bases and the J gene lost 0 bases, with 18 bases spanning the gap. The chain's CDR3 is CASSPLASPSSTDTQYF. CDR3 DNA sequence: TGTGCCAGCAGTCCCCTAGCGTCCCCTTCTAGCACAGATACGCAGTATTTT.

The rearrangement joins TRBV7-2 to TRBJ2-3; 9 bases are a match to TRBD1. The CDR3 consists of 16 residues. Germline CDR1 SGHTA, CDR2 FQGNSA. The V gene end was trimmed by 5 bases and the J gene end by 2 bases; junction bases not matched to a gene: 8. The CDR3: CASSEYRGLNTDTQYF. The CDR3 bases are TGTGCCAGCAGCGAGTACAGGGGGCTAAACACAGATACGCAGTATTTT.

This clone occurred a few times. The J gene is TRBJ2-1, the V gene TRBV10-3; D is uncertain. V gave up 2 bases and J gave up 6 bases, with 8 bases separating them. Germline V CDR1 and CDR2: ENHRY, SYGVKD. This CDR3 region has 13 residues. CDR3 sequence (DNA): TGTGCCATCAGTGAGCCCAGAAGCAATGAGCAGTTCTTC. This translates into CAISEPRSNEQFF.

The chain joins TRBV7-8 to TRBJ2-7; D is possibly TRBD2 (6 bases). V dropped 4 bases and J dropped 5 bases, with 12 bases sitting between them. This CDR3 region has 13 residues. CDR1 and CDR2 (germline): SGHVS, FQNEAQ. The CDR3 DNA is TGTGCCAGCAGCTCAACGGGGGTCCACGAGCAGTACTTC. This codes for CASSSTGVHEQYF.